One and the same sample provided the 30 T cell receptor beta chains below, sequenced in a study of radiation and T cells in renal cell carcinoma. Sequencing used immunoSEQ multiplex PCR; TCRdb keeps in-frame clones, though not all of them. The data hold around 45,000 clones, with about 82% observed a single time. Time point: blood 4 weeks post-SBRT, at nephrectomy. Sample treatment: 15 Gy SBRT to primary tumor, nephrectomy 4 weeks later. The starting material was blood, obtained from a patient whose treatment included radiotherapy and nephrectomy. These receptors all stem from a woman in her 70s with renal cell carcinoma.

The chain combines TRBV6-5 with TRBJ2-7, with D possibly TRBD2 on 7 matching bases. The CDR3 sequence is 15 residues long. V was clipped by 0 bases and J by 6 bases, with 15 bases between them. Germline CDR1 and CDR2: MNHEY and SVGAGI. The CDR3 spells CASSYSSGGPLEQYF. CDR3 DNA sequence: TGTGCCAGCAGTTACTCGTCCGGGGGGCCCCTCGAGCAGTACTTC.

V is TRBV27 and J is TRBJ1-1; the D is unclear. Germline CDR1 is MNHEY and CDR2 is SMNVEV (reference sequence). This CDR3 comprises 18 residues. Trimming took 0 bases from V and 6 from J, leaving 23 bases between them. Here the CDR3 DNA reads TGTGCCAGCAGTTTATCGGTGTTGCGAGGCCGCGTCGCCCCTGAAGCTTTCTTT. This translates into CASSLSVLRGRVAPEAFF.

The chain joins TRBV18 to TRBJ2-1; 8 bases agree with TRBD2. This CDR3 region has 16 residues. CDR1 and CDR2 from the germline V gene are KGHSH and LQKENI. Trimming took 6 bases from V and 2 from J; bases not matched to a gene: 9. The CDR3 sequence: CASSPVPGLAYNEQFF. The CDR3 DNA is TGTGCCAGCTCTCCAGTACCGGGACTAGCCTACAATGAGCAGTTCTTC.

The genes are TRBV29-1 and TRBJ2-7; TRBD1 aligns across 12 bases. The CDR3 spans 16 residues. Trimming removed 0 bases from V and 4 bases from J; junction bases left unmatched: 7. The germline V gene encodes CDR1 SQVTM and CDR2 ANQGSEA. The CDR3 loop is CSVEDRWGQGAYEQYF. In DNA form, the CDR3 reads TGCAGCGTTGAAGATCGCTGGGGACAGGGGGCTTACGAGCAGTACTTC.

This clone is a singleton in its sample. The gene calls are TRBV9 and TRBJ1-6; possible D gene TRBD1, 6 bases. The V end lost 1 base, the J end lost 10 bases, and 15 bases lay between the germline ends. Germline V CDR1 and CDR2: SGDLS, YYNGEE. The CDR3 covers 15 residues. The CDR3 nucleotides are TGTGCCAGCAGCGTAAGGTCAGGGGAGGGATCACCCCTCCACTTT. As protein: CASSVRSGEGSPLHF.

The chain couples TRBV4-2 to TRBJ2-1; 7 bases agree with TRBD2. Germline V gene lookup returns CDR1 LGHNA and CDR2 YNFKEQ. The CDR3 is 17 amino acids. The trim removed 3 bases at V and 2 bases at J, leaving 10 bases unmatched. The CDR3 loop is CASSHTLADEPYNEQFF. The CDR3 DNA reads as TGTGCCAGCAGCCACACGCTAGCGGACGAACCCTACAATGAGCAGTTCTTC.

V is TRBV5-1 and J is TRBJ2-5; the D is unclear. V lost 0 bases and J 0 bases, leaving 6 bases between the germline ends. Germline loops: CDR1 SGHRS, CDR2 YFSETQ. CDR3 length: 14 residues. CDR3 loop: CASSLGRYQETQYF. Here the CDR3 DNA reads TGCGCCAGCAGCTTGGGCCGCTACCAAGAGACCCAGTACTTC.

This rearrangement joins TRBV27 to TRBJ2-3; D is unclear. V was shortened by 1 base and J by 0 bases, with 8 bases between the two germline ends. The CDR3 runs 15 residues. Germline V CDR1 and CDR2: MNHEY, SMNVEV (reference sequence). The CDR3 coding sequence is TGTGCCAGCAGTTTATTTCTGGAAAGCACAGATACGCAGTATTTT. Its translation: CASSLFLESTDTQYF.

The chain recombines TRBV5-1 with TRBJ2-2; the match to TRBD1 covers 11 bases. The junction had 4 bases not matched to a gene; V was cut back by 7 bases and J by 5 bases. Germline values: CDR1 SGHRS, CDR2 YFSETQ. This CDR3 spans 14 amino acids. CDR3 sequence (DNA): TGCGCCAGCCAAGGACAGGGGGCAACCGGGGAGCTGTTTTTT. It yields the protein CASQGQGATGELFF. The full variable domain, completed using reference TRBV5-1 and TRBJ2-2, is KAGVTQTPRYLIKTRGQQVTLSCSPISGHRSVSWYQQTPGQGLQFLFEYFSETQRNKGNFPGRFSGRQFSNSRSEMNVSTLELGDSALYLCASQGQGATGELFFGEGSRLTVL.

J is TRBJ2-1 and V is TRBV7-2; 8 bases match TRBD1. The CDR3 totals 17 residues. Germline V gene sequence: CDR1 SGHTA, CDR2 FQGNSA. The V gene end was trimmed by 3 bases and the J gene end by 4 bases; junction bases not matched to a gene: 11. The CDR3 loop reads CASSLGIRGRLYNEQFF. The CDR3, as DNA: TGTGCCAGCAGCTTGGGTATCAGGGGGCGGCTATACAATGAGCAGTTCTTC.

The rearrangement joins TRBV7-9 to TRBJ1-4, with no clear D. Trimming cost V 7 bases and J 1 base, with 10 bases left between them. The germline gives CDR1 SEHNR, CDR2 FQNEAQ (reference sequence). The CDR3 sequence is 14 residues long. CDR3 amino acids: CASTSLGTNEKLFF. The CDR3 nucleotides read TGTGCCAGCACCTCCTTGGGAACTAATGAAAAACTGTTTTTT. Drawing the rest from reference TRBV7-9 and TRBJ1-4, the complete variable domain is DTGVSQNPRHKITKRGQNVTFRCDPISEHNRLYWYRQTLGQGPEFLTYFQNEAQLEKSRLLSDRFSAERPKGSFSTLEIQRTEQGDSAMYLCASTSLGTNEKLFFGSGTQLSVL.

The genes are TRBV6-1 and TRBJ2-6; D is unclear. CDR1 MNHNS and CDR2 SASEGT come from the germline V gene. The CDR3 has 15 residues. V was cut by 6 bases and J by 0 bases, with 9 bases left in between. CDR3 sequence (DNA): TGTGCCAGCAGGTCGGGTGACTCTGGGGCCAACGTCCTGACTTTC. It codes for CASRSGDSGANVLTF.

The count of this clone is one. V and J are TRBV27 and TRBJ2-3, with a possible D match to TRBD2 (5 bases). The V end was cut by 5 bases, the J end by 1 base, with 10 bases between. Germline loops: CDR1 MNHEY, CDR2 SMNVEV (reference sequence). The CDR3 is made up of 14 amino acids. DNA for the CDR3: TGTGCCAGCAGTGGTAAGGGAGGCACAGATACGCAGTATTTT. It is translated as CASSGKGGTDTQYF.

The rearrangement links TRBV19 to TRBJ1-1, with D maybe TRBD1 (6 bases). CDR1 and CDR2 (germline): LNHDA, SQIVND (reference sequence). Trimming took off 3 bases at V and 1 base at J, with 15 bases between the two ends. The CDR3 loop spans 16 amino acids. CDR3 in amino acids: CASSILGRGQNTEAFF. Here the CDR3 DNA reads TGTGCCAGTAGTATCTTGGGCAGGGGACAGAACACTGAAGCTTTCTTT.

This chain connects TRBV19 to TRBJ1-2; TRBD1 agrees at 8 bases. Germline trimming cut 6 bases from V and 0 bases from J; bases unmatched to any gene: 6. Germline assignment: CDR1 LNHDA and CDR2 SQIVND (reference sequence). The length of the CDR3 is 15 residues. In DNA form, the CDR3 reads TGTGCCAGTAGGGGACAGGCCGCTACTAACTATGGCTACACCTTC. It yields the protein CASRGQAATNYGYTF.

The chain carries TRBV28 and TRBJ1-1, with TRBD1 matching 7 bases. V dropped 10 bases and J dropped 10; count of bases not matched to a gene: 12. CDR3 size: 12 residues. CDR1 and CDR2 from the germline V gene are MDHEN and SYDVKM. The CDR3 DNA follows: TGTGCCATCTCGATCGGGCACAGGGGAGCTTTCTTT. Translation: CAISIGHRGAFF. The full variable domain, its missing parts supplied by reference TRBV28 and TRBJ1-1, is DVKVTQSSRYLVKRTGEKVFLECVQDMDHENMFWYRQDPGLGLRLIYFSYDVKMKEKGDIPEGYSVSREKKERFSLILESASTNQTSMYLCAISIGHRGAFFGQGTRLTVV.

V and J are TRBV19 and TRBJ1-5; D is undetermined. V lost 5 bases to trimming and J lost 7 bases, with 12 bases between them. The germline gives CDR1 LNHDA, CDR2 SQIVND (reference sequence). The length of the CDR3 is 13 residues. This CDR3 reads CASSSGVGQPQHF. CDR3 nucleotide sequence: TGTGCCAGTAGTTCCGGGGTTGGGCAGCCCCAGCATTTT.

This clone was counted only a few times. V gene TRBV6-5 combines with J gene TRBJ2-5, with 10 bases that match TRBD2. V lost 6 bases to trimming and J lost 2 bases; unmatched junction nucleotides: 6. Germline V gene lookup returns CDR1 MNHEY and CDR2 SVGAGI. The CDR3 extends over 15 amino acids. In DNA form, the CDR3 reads TGTGCCAGCAGCTCAGCGGGAGGGGTGCAAGAGACCCAGTACTTC. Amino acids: CASSSAGGVQETQYF.

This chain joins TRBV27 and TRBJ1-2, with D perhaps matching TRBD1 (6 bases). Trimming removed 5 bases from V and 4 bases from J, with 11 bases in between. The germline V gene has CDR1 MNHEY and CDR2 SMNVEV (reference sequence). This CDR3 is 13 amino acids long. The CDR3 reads CASSPTGGYGYTF. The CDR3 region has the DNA TGTGCCAGCAGTCCGACAGGAGGCTATGGCTACACCTTC.

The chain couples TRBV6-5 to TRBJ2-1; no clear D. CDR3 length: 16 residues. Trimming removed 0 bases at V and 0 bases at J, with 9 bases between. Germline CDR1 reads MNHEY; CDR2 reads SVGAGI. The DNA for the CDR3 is TGTGCCAGCAGTTACTCGTTTTCGACCTCCTACAATGAGCAGTTCTTC. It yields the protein CASSYSFSTSYNEQFF.

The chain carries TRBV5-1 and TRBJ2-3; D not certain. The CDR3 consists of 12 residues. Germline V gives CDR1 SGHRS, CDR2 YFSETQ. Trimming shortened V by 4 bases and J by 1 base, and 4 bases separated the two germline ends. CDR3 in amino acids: CASSPGTDTQYF. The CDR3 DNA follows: TGCGCCAGCAGCCCTGGCACAGATACGCAGTATTTT.

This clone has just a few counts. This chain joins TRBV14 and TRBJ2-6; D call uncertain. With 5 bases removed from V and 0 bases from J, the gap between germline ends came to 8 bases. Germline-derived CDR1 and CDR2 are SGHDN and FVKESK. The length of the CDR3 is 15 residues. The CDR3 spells CASSLGSSGANVLTF. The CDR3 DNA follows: TGTGCCAGCAGCTTAGGGTCCTCTGGGGCCAACGTCCTGACTTTC.

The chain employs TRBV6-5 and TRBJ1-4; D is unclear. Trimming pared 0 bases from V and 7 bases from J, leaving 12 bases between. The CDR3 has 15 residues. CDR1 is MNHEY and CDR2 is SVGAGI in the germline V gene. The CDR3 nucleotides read TGTGCCAGCAGTTACTCCGGCGAGGGAGGTGAAAAACTGTTTTTT. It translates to CASSYSGEGGEKLFF.

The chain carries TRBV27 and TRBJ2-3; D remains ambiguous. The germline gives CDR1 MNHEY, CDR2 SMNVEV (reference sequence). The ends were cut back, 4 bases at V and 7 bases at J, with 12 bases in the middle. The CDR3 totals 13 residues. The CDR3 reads CASSSGPSHTQYF. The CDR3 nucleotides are TGTGCCAGCAGTTCCGGGCCAAGCCATACGCAGTATTTT.

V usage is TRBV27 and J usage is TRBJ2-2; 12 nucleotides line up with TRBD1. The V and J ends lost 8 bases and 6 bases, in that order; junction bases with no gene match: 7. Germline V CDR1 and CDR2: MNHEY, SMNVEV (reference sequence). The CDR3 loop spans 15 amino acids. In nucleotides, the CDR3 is TGTGCCAGCCGGGAGGGGACAGGGGGCGCCGGGGAGCTGTTTTTT. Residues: CASREGTGGAGELFF.

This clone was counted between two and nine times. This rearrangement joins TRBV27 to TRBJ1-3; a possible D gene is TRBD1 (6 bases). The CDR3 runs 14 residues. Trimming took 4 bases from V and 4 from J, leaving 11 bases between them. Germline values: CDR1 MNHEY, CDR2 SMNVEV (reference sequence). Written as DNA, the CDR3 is TGTGCCAGCAGTTCCCCTGGACAGGGAAACACCATATATTTT. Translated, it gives CASSSPGQGNTIYF.

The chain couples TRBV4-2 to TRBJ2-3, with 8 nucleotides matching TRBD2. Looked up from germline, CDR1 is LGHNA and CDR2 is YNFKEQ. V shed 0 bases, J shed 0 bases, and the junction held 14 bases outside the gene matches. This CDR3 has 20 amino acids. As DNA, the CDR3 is TGTGCCAGCAGCCAAGATTTCGGAGCGGGAGTTCTTTCTAGCACAGATACGCAGTATTTT. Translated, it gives CASSQDFGAGVLSSTDTQYF.

The DNA of the CDR3 is TGTGCCAGCAGTTTCGGGGGGCCCTCGGGCACTGAAGCTTTCTTT. Protein product: CASSFGGPSGTEAFF. V is TRBV6-5 and J is TRBJ1-1; D possibly corresponds to TRBD1 (6 bases). The CDR3 loop spans 15 amino acids. V was pared by 4 bases and J by 4 bases, with 16 bases between. From germline, CDR1 is MNHEY and CDR2 SVGAGI.

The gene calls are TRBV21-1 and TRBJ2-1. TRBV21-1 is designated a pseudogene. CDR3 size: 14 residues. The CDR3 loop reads CASSKASASNEQFF. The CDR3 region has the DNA TGTGCCAGCAGCAAAGCATCGGCCAGCAATGAGCAGTTCTTC.

CDR3 bases: TGTGCCAGCAGCTTACCACAGGGGGCGGGTGGCTACACCTTC. Translation gives CASSLPQGAGGYTF. The V gene is TRBV7-2, the J gene TRBJ1-2; 9 nucleotides agree with TRBD1. The CDR3 extends over 14 amino acids. The germline V gene has CDR1 SGHTA and CDR2 FQGNSA. With V trimmed by 2 bases and J by 7 bases, 5 bases remained unmatched.